This T cell receptor (beta chain) was sequenced for a study of blood T cell repertoires in COVID-19 (dated by TCRdb to about 2020). A note on the overall study: Samples from collaborators originated in the United States, Italy and Spain and spanned both the acute and convalescent phases of COVID-19. The material from the prospective study consisted of cDNA or gDNA derived from T cells, B-cell-depleted T cells, or PBMCs. The dataset comprised deeply sampled blood TCRbeta repertoires from subjects exposed to, actively infected with, or recovered from COVID-19. The repertoires were released in a freely available public database meant as a resource for research on the immune response to SARS-CoV-2. The samples were drawn from two sources: the first 160 participants of the ongoing ImmuneRACE study, and 1,000 to 1,500 subjects contributed by 6 global collaborators. The sample metadata nearly always contained a de-identified subject ID, COVID-19 status, age in years and sex. Where available, HLA class I and class II types were obtained from metadata supplied by the sample provider rather than from assay-based typing. Findings and caveats that apply to the study as a whole: How much clinical and demographic metadata was included differed by source and by participant, and the metadata was provided uncurated.

TCRbeta CDR3 regions were amplified from genomic DNA by means of the immunoSEQ Assay, a bias-controlled multiplex PCR. Under the source paper's analysis protocol: The number of nucleated cells in each sample was estimated by amplification of reference gene primers within the assay. To quantify the absolute abundance of each unique TCRbeta CDR3 rearrangement, sequence reads were collapsed and filtered. For each sample, productive Simpson clonality was calculated as the square root of Simpson's diversity index across productive rearrangements. In TCRdb, the immuneACCESS table is reduced to in-frame sequences with V and J assigned. These tables do not hold every clone; where another copy was compared, an unresolved V gene accounts for under half, and the others remain unexplained. V and J calls plus clone size are reproduced from that table; the DNA served to infer D and trimming. The sample yields fewer than 150,000 clones; roughly 90% were counted once. In total, the top ten clones hold approximately 8.7% of the sample.

Notes on this clone: The antigen it binds to is not known. Base-call qualities are not available, and no considerably larger clone is one nucleotide away.

Samples from volunteer blood donors who had recovered from COVID-19 were contributed by a second Seattle source. Collaborating institutions collected whole blood in K2EDTA tubes following their own protocols. For TCRbeta analysis, collaborators shipped samples as frozen whole blood, isolated PBMCs, or DNA extracted from either of those sample types. Its CDR3 holds 14 amino acids, cysteine through phenylalanine. CDR3 DNA is the only sequence kept; it has 42 bases, read in frame from the first base. The germline V gene provides CDR1 SGHDT and CDR2 YYEEEE. At the junction V is shortened by 2 bases and J by 5 bases; bases outside the gene matches: 2.

This sequence uses TRBV5-6 and TRBJ1-2, and TRBD1 aligns with 11 junction nucleotides. The source of this sequence is a man between 65 and 79 years old who had recovered from COVID-19. The source material was peripheral blood. The nucleotide sequence is given as TGTGCCAGCAGCTTCGGGACAGGGGGTTATGGCTACACCTTC. This sequence encodes CASSFGTGGYGYTF. The CDR3 plus the reference TRBV5-6 and TRBJ1-2 genes for the other parts give the full variable domain: DAGVTQSPTHLIKTRGQQVTLRCSPKSGHDTVSWYQQALGQGPQFIFQYYEEEERQRGNFPDRFSGHQFPNYSSELNVNALLLGDSALYLCASSFGTGGYGYTFGSGTRLTVV.